This T cell receptor (beta chain) was captured by sequencing in a study of Ad26.COV2.S vaccination and SARS-CoV-2 variants. Here immunoSEQ multiplex PCR was the method, and the copy in TCRdb shows in-frame clones only, minus some. The sample includes about 350,000 clones, 70% to 90% of them seen just once. Treatment reported: over 15 received Ad26.COV2.S at low or high dose, single or two shots; about five received placebo; per-sample allocation not given. The investigators took samples on day 63 after the first vaccine or placebo injection. Germline-derived CDR1 and CDR2 are KGHSH and LQKENI. V was clipped by 4 bases and J by 5 bases, with 11 bases between them. This CDR3 has 13 residues.

The sequence derives from a person aged 18-65 years who received the Ad26.COV2.S COVID-19 vaccine or a placebo. V is TRBV18 and J is TRBJ1-2; D not resolved. This material consisted of peripheral blood, taken in a trial of Ad26.COV2.S vaccine versus placebo. CDR3 protein: CASSQAAEYGYTF. DNA for the CDR3: TGTGCCAGCTCACAGGCTGCAGAGTATGGCTACACCTTC.